Sequencing of this T cell receptor beta chain was carried out in a study of OX40 agonist ivuxolimab in advanced cancers. Broadly, across the study: Ivuxolimab was an agonistic, fully human IgG2 monoclonal antibody directed against OX40 (CD134), a costimulatory receptor. Peripheral TCRbeta sequencing was intended to test whether TCR sequence diversity was altered and clonal T-cell expansion was caused by ivuxolimab. Partial responses occurred in three dose-escalation patients, of whom one had hepatocellular carcinoma and two had cutaneous melanoma. Intravenous ivuxolimab was administered to patients every 2 weeks at six dose levels: 0.01, 0.1, 0.3, 1.5, 3 and 10 mg/kg. The paper covers the monotherapy dose-escalation part of the phase I ivuxolimab trial, which included N of about 56 patients. In the dose-escalation cohort, 65% to 85% of patients were male, and the mean age was roughly 60 years with a range of about 20 to 90. Among the approximately 54 dose-escalation patients, roughly 20 had hepatocellular carcinoma, about 15 melanoma, 9 renal cell carcinoma and 9 head and neck cancer. Prior anti-PD-1, anti-PD-L1 or anti-CTLA-4 therapy was permitted, and about two fifths of dose-escalation patients had received checkpoint inhibitors.

Points the paper makes about the study in general: The antigen specificity of the clonally expanded peripheral T cells was not determined. After ivuxolimab, more expanded clones were found on average in CD8+ T cells than in CD4+ T cells. In the 0.1-3.0 mg/kg groups, partial responders were among the patients with the lowest normalized peripheral clonal expansion, particularly in CD8+ T cells. Low levels of normalized T-cell clonal expansion were also seen in some patients who did not respond. Clonal expansion of both CD4+ and CD8+ blood T cells was observed from baseline to week 6 at doses 0.1 to 3.0 mg/kg.

The trial excluded patients who had a history of autoimmune disease or were on systemic immunosuppression. Peripheral blood for TCR sequencing was drawn from every dose cohort at baseline, at cycle 4 day 1 and at cycle 7 day 1. Samples came from an open-label, multicenter, first-in-human phase I dose-escalation trial of ivuxolimab. Adults with locally advanced or metastatic melanoma, renal cell, hepatocellular, or head and neck squamous cell carcinoma were enrolled in the trial. Before TCR sequencing, CD4+ and CD8+ T cells were separately sorted from peripheral blood. To sequence the TCRbeta CDR3 region, genomic DNA was isolated from the sorted cells. The immunoSEQ Assay was used for sequencing of TCRbeta CDR3 regions. The clones in this table, taken by TCRdb from immuneACCESS, are in-frame only. Not every clone is retained; where verified, under half of the shortfall comes from an unresolved V gene, and the cause of the rest is unknown. In this sample the table shows about 84,000 clones, roughly 87% of which occur a single time. In total, the top ten clones hold over 0.15% of the sample.

Points on this clone: This clone's antigen is unknown. At one boundary the junction diverges from the germline segment, which might be a read error.

Counted from cysteine to phenylalanine, this CDR3 has 13 amino acids. The sequence is cut down to CDR3 DNA, 39 bases in frame from base 1. CDR1 and CDR2 are read off the germline V gene as SGHAT and FQNNGV. The TCR comes from an adult with an advanced solid tumor such as melanoma, head and neck, liver or kidney cancer. This chain joins TRBV11-2 to TRBJ1-2; 7 bases in the junction line up with TRBD1. Specimen: CD4+ or CD8+ T cells sorted from blood, collected in a trial of the OX40 agonist ivuxolimab. The sequenced DNA is TGTGCCAGCAGCCCCCGACAGGGTAGTTGGGTGAGATTC. It encodes CASSPRQGSWVRF.